This TCR beta chain was observed in a study of T cell repertoires in cytomegalovirus infection. Using its own MiXCR run on the reads, TCRdb lists one record per CDR3 protein. This sample has about 230,000 distinct CDR3 sequences, with under 25% found just once. This clonotype was seen at least ten times. As yet, its antigen is unknown. Findings of the study overall: Summed frequency of public TCR beta families distinguished CMV carriers with the relevant HLA.

The CDR3 totals 14 residues. Germline lookup yields CDR1 MDHEN and CDR2 SYDVKM. The germline V and J ends were trimmed by 1 base and 2 bases, with 7 bases remaining between them. This chain links TRBV28 with TRBJ2-3; D might be TRBD1 or TRBD2, each matching 5 bases. This receptor was taken from a human donor in good health (CMV status not recorded). Some clones in this sample may be carry-over from other donors' samples. Sequenced sample: CD8+ T cells from PBMCs. CDR3 DNA: TGTGCCAGCAGTTTATTGGGGGACACAGATACGCAGTATTTT. It codes for CASSLLGDTDTQYF.